Following are 20 T cell receptor beta chains from one sample sequenced in a study of T-cell reconstitution after alpha-beta-depleted transplantation in children. Preparation of the TCRbeta library was carried out with unique molecular identifiers. TCRdb reprocessed the PCR reads with MiXCR, giving one entry per CDR3 protein. The repertoire holds roughly 790,000 distinct CDR3 sequences, roughly 15% seen once, with roughly 4.8% in the top ten. The source material was PBMCs, mostly from graft donor cells, sampled 360 days after TCRalphabeta/CD19-depleted stem cell transplant. The receptors were gathered from a male patient younger than 18 who had a stem cell transplant for acute lymphoblastic leukemia, so the T cells may come from the graft donor.

This clonotype appeared many times. V gene TRBV12-3 or TRBV12-4 combines with J gene TRBJ2-7, with 10 bases aligning to TRBD2. CDR3 length equals 16 residues. After removal of 3 bases from V and 5 bases from J, the junction contained 10 bases not matched to a gene. The CDR3 sequence: CASSLSGLAGAHEQYF. CDR3 nucleotide sequence: TGTGCCAGCAGTTTGAGTGGGCTAGCGGGAGCCCACGAGCAGTACTTC.

The chain joins TRBV7-8 to TRBJ2-7; possibly TRBD1 or TRBD2 for D (7 bases each). Trimming stripped 5 bases from V and 6 bases from J, with 20 bases between. CDR1 is SGHVS, CDR2 FQNEAQ, per germline. The length of the CDR3 is 15 residues. The CDR3 sequence is CASSPYRGGGSEQYF. The CDR3 DNA is TGTGCCAGCAGCCCCTACAGGGGAGGGGGCTCCGAGCAGTACTTC.

Many counts were recorded for this clonotype. The rearrangement joins TRBV9 to TRBJ2-2; a possible D gene is TRBD2 (6 bases). Trimming shortened V by 0 bases and J by 7 bases, and 10 bases separated the two germline ends. CDR3 length: 14 amino acids. Looked up from germline, CDR1 is SGDLS and CDR2 is YYNGEE. CDR3 DNA: TGTGCCAGCAGCGTAGCTGGGGGGAACGGGGAGCTGTTTTTT. Translating gives CASSVAGGNGELFF. The full variable domain, rest sourced from reference TRBV9 and TRBJ2-2, is DSGVTQTPKHLITATGQRVTLRCSPRSGDLSVYWYQQSLDQGLQFLIQYYNGEERAKGNILERFSAQQFPDLHSELNLSSLELGDSALYFCASSVAGGNGELFFGEGSRLTVL.

CDR3: CASSKGSGRQETQYF. The CDR3, as DNA: TGTGCCAGCAGCAAAGGATCCGGCAGGCAGGAGACCCAGTACTTC. V is TRBV7-2 and J is TRBJ2-5; no clear D gene. V was trimmed by 5 bases and J by 5 bases, leaving 18 bases between them. The CDR3 extends over 15 amino acids. Germline loops: CDR1 SGHTA, CDR2 FQGNSA. The complete variable domain, with remaining parts taken from reference TRBV7-2 and TRBJ2-5, reads GAGVSQSPSNKVTEKGKDVELRCDPISGHTALYWYRQSLGQGLEFLIYFQGNSAPDKSGLPSDRFSAERTGGSVSTLTIQRTQQEDSAVYLCASSKGSGRQETQYFGPGTRLLVL.

The chain links TRBV6-1 to TRBJ2-3, with 7 bases fitting TRBD2. This CDR3 has 13 amino acids. CDR1 MNHNS and CDR2 SASEGT come from the germline V gene. Trimming at V came to 6 bases and at J to 3 bases, leaving 3 bases not matched to a gene. CDR3 amino acids: CASRFSGTDTQYF. The CDR3, as DNA: TGTGCCAGCAGGTTTAGCGGGACAGATACGCAGTATTTT.

The chain combines TRBV7-2 with TRBJ1-5; 9 bases match TRBD1. This CDR3 contains 15 residues. V lost 4 bases and J lost 3; bases outside the gene matches: 4. Germline V gene data show CDR1 as SGHTA and CDR2 as FQGNSA. Written as DNA, the CDR3 is TGTGCCAGCAGCTCGAGGACAGGGGCCAATCAGCCCCAGCATTTT. Residues: CASSSRTGANQPQHF.

The J gene is TRBJ1-2, the V gene TRBV20-1; D is possibly TRBD1 (5 bases). The CDR3 extends over 14 amino acids. Germline assignment: CDR1 DFQATT and CDR2 SNEGSKA (reference sequence). V lost 1 base to trimming and J lost 8 bases, with 17 bases between them. CDR3 DNA: TGCAGTGCTAGAGTACGGGACCGCGCCTGGGGCTACACCTTC. Protein product: CSARVRDRAWGYTF.

Only a few counts were recorded for this clonotype. V and J are TRBV20-1 and TRBJ2-3; no clear D gene. Germline lookup yields CDR1 DFQATT and CDR2 SNEGSKA (reference sequence). The CDR3 has 14 amino acids. Deletions cut 4 bases from V and 0 bases from J, with 11 bases between. CDR3 loop: CSAKWRMSTDTQYF. CDR3 nucleotides: TGCAGTGCTAAGTGGCGAATGAGCACAGATACGCAGTATTTT.

This clonotype was counted between two and nine times. This chain joins TRBV19 and TRBJ2-2, with no clear D. The CDR3 is made up of 13 amino acids. CDR1 LNHDA and CDR2 SQIVND come from the germline V gene (reference sequence). V was cut by 6 bases and J by 4 bases, with 9 bases left in between. CDR3 region: CASRVVGTGELFF. The CDR3 DNA reads TGTGCCAGTAGAGTCGTAGGCACCGGGGAGCTGTTTTTT.

This clonotype was observed a few times. The chain has TRBV5-1 and TRBJ2-7, with TRBD2 matching over 8 bases. V lost 2 bases, J lost 5 bases, and 6 bases stayed unmatched. The CDR3 is made up of 14 amino acids. Germline lookup yields CDR1 SGHRS and CDR2 YFSETQ. The CDR3 DNA reads TGCGCCAGCAGCTTCTCGGCGGGAGGTGACGAGCAGTACTTC. Amino acid sequence: CASSFSAGGDEQYF.

The chain links TRBV5-5 to TRBJ2-1, with a weak D call TRBD2 (5 bases). The CDR3 extends over 13 amino acids. CDR1 and CDR2 from the germline V gene are SGHKS and YYEKEE (reference sequence). V lost 2 bases and J 8 bases, leaving 11 bases between the germline ends. CDR3 loop: CASSLAWTDEQFF. The CDR3 coding sequence is TGTGCCAGCAGCTTAGCTTGGACTGATGAGCAGTTCTTC.

The genes are TRBV7-9 and TRBJ2-3; D call uncertain. This CDR3 spans 14 amino acids. Between the trimmed V and J ends, which lost 4 bases and 1 base, there was a span of 9 bases. Germline V CDR1 and CDR2: SEHNR, FQNEAQ (reference sequence). Here the CDR3 reads CASSYLLRTDTQYF. Written as DNA, the CDR3 is TGTGCCAGCAGCTATCTACTTCGCACAGATACGCAGTATTTT.

This clonotype was observed a few times. The V and J genes are TRBV7-8 and TRBJ2-1; D possibly corresponds to TRBD2 (6 bases). CDR1 SGHVS and CDR2 FQNEAQ come from the germline V gene. The CDR3 extends over 16 amino acids. The germline V and J ends were trimmed by 5 bases and 6 bases, with 20 bases remaining between them. CDR3 bases: TGTGCCAGCAGCCCAAGGAGGGGAGGTGCGGGCAATGAGCAGTTCTTC. Translated, it gives CASSPRRGGAGNEQFF. Full variable domain (outside the CDR3, taken from reference TRBV7-8 and TRBJ2-1): GAGVSQSPRYKVAKRGQDVALRCDPISGHVSLFWYQQALGQGPEFLTYFQNEAQLDKSGLPSDRFFAERPEGSVSTLKIQRTQQEDSAVYLCASSPRRGGAGNEQFFGPGTRLTVL.

The CDR3 sequence: CASSFSTRRQSGAQYF. In DNA form, the CDR3 reads TGCGCCAGCAGCTTCTCCACTCGACGACAGTCCGGGGCCCAGTACTTC. The V and J genes are TRBV5-1 and TRBJ2-5; either TRBD1 or TRBD2 may fit D (5 bases each). The germline V gene encodes CDR1 SGHRS and CDR2 YFSETQ. The ends were cut back, 2 bases at V and 9 bases at J, with 23 bases in the middle. This CDR3 spans 16 amino acids.

In this sample, this clonotype turned up a few times. The gene calls are TRBV7-9 and TRBJ1-4; TRBD1 agrees at 7 bases. After removal of 4 bases from V and 5 bases from J, the junction contained 10 bases not matched to a gene. The CDR3 spans 16 residues. Germline values: CDR1 SEHNR, CDR2 FQNEAQ (reference sequence). In DNA, the CDR3 is TGTGCCAGCAGCTACATACTGACAGGGCCCAATGAAAAACTGTTTTTT. Amino acids: CASSYILTGPNEKLFF.

This rearrangement joins TRBV12-3 or TRBV12-4 to TRBJ2-5; 8 bases agree with TRBD2. The V and J ends lost 2 bases and 3 bases, in that order; junction bases with no gene match: 11. The CDR3 length is 17 residues. CDR3 DNA: TGTGCCAGCAGTTTATGGGCCCAGCTAGCGGGTAAAGAGACCCAGTACTTC. Translation gives CASSLWAQLAGKETQYF.

The sample holds a few counts of this clonotype. This rearrangement joins TRBV5-1 to TRBJ2-3; D ambiguous. This CDR3 has 15 amino acids. The germline V gene has CDR1 SGHRS and CDR2 YFSETQ. V was clipped by 4 bases and J by 2 bases, with 14 bases between them. This chain's CDR3 is CASSVPGPHTDTQYF. CDR3 nucleotides: TGCGCCAGCAGCGTCCCCGGACCTCACACAGATACGCAGTATTTT.

In nucleotides, the CDR3 is TGTGCCAGCTCCCGTCCCGGGACAGGGGGTTTAGCCAAAAACATTCAGTACTTC. Translation: CASSRPGTGGLAKNIQYF. The chain links TRBV18 to TRBJ2-4; 11 nucleotides agree with TRBD1. The CDR3 has 18 residues. Per the germline V gene, CDR1 is KGHSH and CDR2 is LQKENI. Losses at the gene ends were 6 bases for V and 0 bases for J; bases not matched to a gene: 10.

This clonotype occurred a few times. A much larger clone is a single base away; this may be a read error. The chain carries TRBV7-3 and TRBJ1-1; D not resolved. The V end was cut by 2 bases, the J end by 3 bases, with 7 bases between. The germline V gene encodes CDR1 SGHTA and CDR2 FQGTGA. The CDR3 extends over 13 amino acids. DNA for the CDR3: TGTGCCAGCAGCTTAGAACCGGACACTGAAGCTTTCTTT. Translating it yields CASSLEPDTEAFF.

This clonotype appeared many times. CDR3 residues: CASSLLASGYNEQFF. CDR3 coding DNA: TGCGCCAGCAGCTTGTTGGCTAGCGGCTACAATGAGCAGTTCTTC. V is TRBV5-1 and J is TRBJ2-1; TRBD2 matches at 7 bases. The V and J ends lost 1 base and 3 bases, in that order; junction bases with no gene match: 4. The CDR3 has 15 amino acids. CDR1 and CDR2 (germline): SGHRS, YFSETQ.